The 31 T cell receptor beta chains below all came from one sample that was sequenced in a study of blood T cell repertoires in COVID-19. Sequencing was performed with immunoSEQ multiplex PCR; in TCRdb, only in-frame clones are kept and a portion is missing. This sample has under 200,000 clones, with roughly 78% found just once. Material for sequencing was peripheral blood. The receptors derive from a man in his 70s with active or convalescent COVID-19.

Concerning this clone: Other DNA variants within this sample encode the same CDR3. This sequence joins TRBV5-1 and TRBJ1-6; 9 bases align to TRBD1. This CDR3 comprises 15 residues. Germline V gives CDR1 SGHRS, CDR2 YFSETQ. V gave up 0 bases and J gave up 9 bases; unmatched junction bases: 4. CDR3 DNA: TGCGCCAGCAGCTTGGGGGACAGGGCACCTTCACCCCTCCACTTT. Translated: CASSLGDRAPSPLHF.

The gene calls are TRBV5-1 and TRBJ1-2, with 7 positions matching TRBD1. J was trimmed by 8 bases and V by 0 bases; bases with no gene match: 4. The CDR3 is 13 residues long. Germline CDR1 and CDR2: SGHRS and YFSETQ. The CDR3 region has the DNA TGCGCCAGCAGCTTGGGACAGGGCGGCGGCTACACCTTC. Translating gives CASSLGQGGGYTF.

The chain combines TRBV7-2 with TRBJ1-2; D is ambiguous. Per germline, CDR1 SGHTA and CDR2 FQGNSA. V was clipped by 7 bases and J by 1 base, with 4 bases between them. The length of the CDR3 is 11 residues. The CDR3 reads CASTDNYGYTF. The DNA of the CDR3 is TGTGCCAGCACAGATAACTATGGCTACACCTTC. The full variable domain, with the rest looked up from reference TRBV7-2 and TRBJ1-2, is GAGVSQSPSNKVTEKGKDVELRCDPISGHTALYWYRQSLGQGLEFLIYFQGNSAPDKSGLPSDRFSAERTGGSVSTLTIQRTQQEDSAVYLCASTDNYGYTFGSGTRLTVV.

The V gene is TRBV2, the J gene TRBJ2-1; 7 bases align to TRBD2. This CDR3 comprises 14 residues. Trimming cost V 6 bases and J 7 bases; bases outside gene matches: 9. Germline V gene lookup returns CDR1 SNHLY and CDR2 FYNNEI. CDR3 nucleotide sequence: TGTGCCAGCAGCTCTAGCGGACAAAGGAATGAGCAGTTCTTC. Translating it yields CASSSSGQRNEQFF. Complete variable domain (other parts from reference TRBV2 and TRBJ2-1): EPEVTQTPSHQVTQMGQEVILRCVPISNHLYFYWYRQILGQKVEFLVSFYNNEISEKSEIFDDQFSVERPDGSNFTLKIRSTKLEDSAMYFCASSSSGQRNEQFFGPGTRLTVL.

This chain connects TRBV11-2 to TRBJ2-5; D might be TRBD2 (6 bases). Germline CDR1 and CDR2: SGHAT and FQNNGV. The V end was cut by 5 bases, the J end by 3 bases, with 13 bases between. The CDR3 has 14 residues. For the CDR3, the DNA is TGTGCCAGCAGCCCGGGACTGCAAGAAGAGACCCAGTACTTC. This codes for CASSPGLQEETQYF.

V gene TRBV30 combines with J gene TRBJ1-1; a weak D match, TRBD1 (5 bases). The ends were cut back, 3 bases at V and 4 bases at J, with 18 bases in the middle. The CDR3 runs to 15 residues. CDR1 and CDR2 (germline): GTSNPN, SVGIG (reference sequence). The CDR3 nucleotides are TGTGCCTGGAGGTTACCAGGGCAGGGCGGCACTGAAGCTTTCTTT. Its translation is CAWRLPGQGGTEAFF.

This chain links TRBV2 with TRBJ1-5, with D uncertain. Germline V gene lookup returns CDR1 SNHLY and CDR2 FYNNEI. CDR3 length: 13 amino acids. Trimming shortened V by 3 bases and J by 4 bases, and 7 bases separated the two germline ends. The CDR3: CASSERWNQPQHF. CDR3 nucleotides: TGTGCCAGCAGTGAGAGGTGGAATCAGCCCCAGCATTTT.

The chain joins TRBV5-8 to TRBJ1-5; tentatively, D is TRBD1 (6 bases). The length of the CDR3 is 16 residues. CDR1 SGHTS and CDR2 YDEGEE come from the germline V gene. Trimming removed 1 base from V and 7 bases from J, with 18 bases in between. CDR3 nucleotide sequence: TGTGCCAGCAGCTTGAGGGCTTGGGGGCAATGGCAGCCCCAGCATTTT. It encodes CASSLRAWGQWQPQHF.

CDR3 amino acids: CATSRVGGKSYNEQFF. The CDR3 nucleotides read TGTGCCACCAGCAGAGTTGGGGGGAAGTCCTACAATGAGCAGTTCTTC. The chain has TRBV15 and TRBJ2-1, with a possible D match to TRBD2 (6 bases). Germline CDR1 LNHNV, CDR2 YYDKDF (reference sequence). The CDR3 totals 16 residues. Between the trimmed V and J ends, which lost 1 base and 1 base, there was a span of 11 bases.

The CDR3 DNA sequence: TGTGCCAGCAGCTTGTTTCCGGGACTGGATGACAATGAGCAGTTCTTC. The encoded protein is CASSLFPGLDDNEQFF. The chain carries TRBV5-6 and TRBJ2-1, with D tentatively TRBD2 (6 bases). Germline-derived CDR1 and CDR2 are SGHDT and YYEEEE. The CDR3 runs to 16 residues. The V gene lost 1 base and the J gene lost 5 bases, with 16 bases spanning the gap.

CDR3 sequence reads: CASSNLSASATSREQYF. CDR3 in DNA: TGCGCCAGCAGTAACCTCTCCGCTAGCGCAACCTCTCGTGAGCAGTACTTC. The rearrangement joins TRBV5-1 to TRBJ2-7, with D possibly being TRBD2 (6 bases). This CDR3 region has 17 residues. From germline, CDR1 is SGHRS and CDR2 YFSETQ. V was trimmed by 5 bases and J by 7 bases, leaving 28 bases between them.

V and J are TRBV11-1 and TRBJ2-7; TRBD2 aligns across 7 bases. Germline V gives CDR1 SGHAT, CDR2 FQDESV (reference sequence). CDR3 length equals 14 residues. Trimming took 2 bases from V and 3 from J; bases not matched to a gene: 4. Here the CDR3 reads CASSLRDYDYEQYF. The CDR3 DNA is TGTGCCAGCAGCTTAAGGGACTACGACTACGAGCAGTACTTC.

The chain couples TRBV11-2 to TRBJ2-3, with 15 bases aligning to TRBD2. Germline V gene sequence: CDR1 SGHAT, CDR2 FQNNGV. This CDR3 is 17 amino acids long. Trimming removed 1 base from V and 4 bases from J; junction bases left unmatched: 3. CDR3 bases: TGTGCCAGCAGCTTAGCCGGACTAGCGGGAGGGCCAGATACGCAGTATTTT. As protein: CASSLAGLAGGPDTQYF.

This clone was counted ten times or more. The chain combines TRBV6-1 with TRBJ1-2, with TRBD1 matching over 8 bases. Germline values: CDR1 MNHNS, CDR2 SASEGT. J lost 5 bases, V lost 2 bases, and 4 bases had no gene match. CDR3 length equals 14 residues. The CDR3, as DNA: TGTGCCAGCAGTGAATTAGACAGGGGATATGGCTACACCTTC. This encodes CASSELDRGYGYTF.

The rearrangement joins TRBV6-5 to TRBJ1-2; D gene uncertain. The V gene lost 0 bases and the J gene lost 5 bases, with 16 bases spanning the gap. The CDR3 has 16 amino acids. The germline CDR1 and CDR2 sequences are MNHEY and SVGAGI. The DNA of the CDR3 is TGTGCCAGCAGTTACTCGAATATAGCGACGGCTTATGGCTACACCTTC. Residues: CASSYSNIATAYGYTF.

V is TRBV28 and J is TRBJ1-5, with 8 bases lining up with TRBD1. Germline CDR1 and CDR2: MDHEN and SYDVKM. After removal of 4 bases from V and 0 bases from J, the junction contained 11 bases not matched to a gene. The CDR3 is 18 residues long. The CDR3 is CASSSTTGDSFSNQPQHF. CDR3 DNA sequence: TGTGCCAGCAGTTCTACGACAGGGGACTCCTTTAGCAATCAGCCCCAGCATTTT.

This sequence joins TRBV24-1 and TRBJ2-1; 8 bases line up with TRBD2. Unmatched junction bases numbered 4, after V lost 10 bases and J lost 3 bases. Per germline, CDR1 KGHDR and CDR2 SFDVKD. This CDR3 has 13 residues. CDR3 residues: CATSGGGYNEQFF. The CDR3 DNA reads as TGTGCCACGTCCGGGGGGGGCTACAATGAGCAGTTCTTC.

This clone showed up just a few times. This chain uses TRBV3-1 (or the pseudogene TRBV3-2) with TRBJ2-2; 8 positions agree with TRBD1. The CDR3 is 15 residues long. Germline CDR1 and CDR2: LGHDT and YNNKEL (reference sequence). After removal of 4 bases from V and 8 bases from J, the junction contained 9 bases not matched to a gene. In DNA, the CDR3 is TGTGCCAGCAGCCTTTCGACAGGGGTGGTGGGGGAGCTGTTTTTT. This gives the protein CASSLSTGVVGELFF.

The CDR3 here is CASSPDRGESNEKLFF. CDR3 DNA: TGTGCCAGCTCACCGGACAGGGGGGAGTCTAATGAAAAACTGTTTTTT. The chain links TRBV18 to TRBJ1-4; 10 bases are shared with TRBD1. Trimming cost V 3 bases and J 3 bases; bases outside gene matches: 4. CDR1 is KGHSH and CDR2 is LQKENI in the germline V gene. The CDR3 covers 16 residues.

V is TRBV19 and J is TRBJ2-7; the match to TRBD1 covers 8 bases. The CDR3 is 14 amino acids. Germline CDR1 is LNHDA and CDR2 is SQIVND (reference sequence). V was clipped by 5 bases and J by 5 bases; unmatched bases: 8. The CDR3 protein is CASSSRTGQHEQYF. Here the CDR3 DNA reads TGTGCCAGTAGTTCGAGGACAGGGCAACACGAGCAGTACTTC.

A few counts support this clone. The chain carries TRBV7-9 and TRBJ2-7; no reliable D call. The CDR3 has 17 residues. Trimming took off 1 base at V and 5 bases at J, with 21 bases between the two ends. Looked up from germline, CDR1 is SEHNR and CDR2 is FQNEAQ (reference sequence). DNA for the CDR3: TGTGCCAGCAGCTTAGATAGATTCCCGTTTTTTGAGGACGAGCAGTACTTC. Protein product: CASSLDRFPFFEDEQYF.

The V call is TRBV6-2 or TRBV6-3, the J call TRBJ1-1; weak D call: TRBD1 (6 bases). The germline CDR1 and CDR2 sequences are MNHEY and SVGEGT. The CDR3 runs to 18 residues. V dropped 6 bases and J dropped 1 base, with 24 bases sitting between them. This CDR3 is CASSSPPGRGERNTEAFF. The CDR3 DNA is TGTGCCAGCAGCTCCCCACCGGGCAGGGGCGAAAGGAACACTGAAGCTTTCTTT.

The chain has TRBV5-6 and TRBJ2-1, with 10 bases fitting TRBD2. This CDR3 is built from 17 residues. Germline V gene sequence: CDR1 SGHDT, CDR2 YYEEEE. V lost 4 bases to trimming and J lost 5 bases; unmatched junction nucleotides: 12. CDR3 bases: TGTGCCAGCAGCCCCTTTCAGGACACTAGCGGGGACAATGAGCAGTTCTTC. Translation: CASSPFQDTSGDNEQFF.

The chain is built from TRBV2 and TRBJ1-6, with TRBD1 matching 11 bases. V lost 7 bases and J lost 6; bases outside the gene matches: 5. Per germline, CDR1 SNHLY and CDR2 FYNNEI. CDR3 length: 15 amino acids. As DNA, the CDR3 is TGTGCCAGCACTCCTGGGACAGGGGGTAATTCACCCCTCCACTTT. Encoded protein: CASTPGTGGNSPLHF.

This clone was picked up a small number of times. The chain uses TRBV10-1 and TRBJ2-1; tentative D call: TRBD2 (6 bases). The CDR3 is 15 amino acids. Germline V gene sequence: CDR1 WNHNN, CDR2 SYGVQD (reference sequence). Trimming left V 2 bases short and J 7 bases short, with 15 bases between. In DNA, the CDR3 is TGCGCCAGCAGTGAGGGAATAGCGGCATGGAATGAGCAGTTCTTC. The encoded protein is CASSEGIAAWNEQFF.

The chain recombines TRBV6-5 with TRBJ1-6; 7 bases are shared with TRBD1. V was clipped by 9 bases and J by 10 bases; unmatched bases: 9. Per the germline V gene, CDR1 is MNHEY and CDR2 is SVGAGI. The CDR3 totals 13 residues. The DNA of the CDR3 is TGTGCCAGTGCGACAGGGAAGCACTCACCCCTCCACTTT. Translating it yields CASATGKHSPLHF.

This chain joins TRBV3-1 (or the pseudogene TRBV3-2) and TRBJ1-5; no clear D. V was trimmed by 1 base and J by 6 bases, leaving 10 bases between them. Germline values: CDR1 LGHDT, CDR2 YNNKEL (reference sequence). CDR3 length: 14 residues. The CDR3 reads CASSQAGGSQPQHF. The CDR3 DNA reads TGTGCCAGCAGCCAAGCAGGTGGGAGTCAGCCCCAGCATTTT.

The chain carries TRBV5-1 and TRBJ2-1; 9 bases line up with TRBD2. The CDR3 consists of 15 residues. V lost 4 bases, J lost 10 bases, and 12 bases stayed unmatched. From germline, CDR1 is SGHRS and CDR2 YFSETQ. CDR3 sequence reads: CASSHGMATSGEQFF. The CDR3, as DNA: TGCGCCAGCAGCCATGGGATGGCAACTAGCGGGGAGCAGTTCTTC.

J is TRBJ1-4 and V is TRBV5-1; 8 bases match TRBD1. Germline V lookup: CDR1 SGHRS, CDR2 YFSETQ. This CDR3 has 16 residues. The junction had 4 bases not matched to a gene; V was cut back by 0 bases and J by 3 bases. The CDR3 protein is CASSLDAQGANEKLFF. Written as DNA, the CDR3 is TGCGCCAGCAGCTTGGATGCACAGGGGGCTAATGAAAAACTGTTTTTT.

The CDR3 loop reads CASSRGGPTAETQYF. CDR3 nucleotides: TGCGCCAGCAGCCGGGGGGGCCCCACGGCAGAGACCCAGTACTTC. V and J are TRBV5-1 and TRBJ2-5; the match to TRBD2 covers 8 bases. This CDR3 has 15 amino acids. Germline CDR1 is SGHRS and CDR2 is YFSETQ. Germline trimming cut 4 bases from V and 4 bases from J; bases unmatched to any gene: 9.

The rearrangement links TRBV2 to TRBJ2-6; 7 bases line up with TRBD1. V shed 10 bases, J shed 2 bases, and the junction held 2 bases outside the gene matches. Looked up from germline, CDR1 is SNHLY and CDR2 is FYNNEI. The CDR3 is 13 amino acids. CDR3 bases: TGTGCCACCGGGACAGCTGGGGCCAACGTCCTGACTTTC. Translation: CATGTAGANVLTF.